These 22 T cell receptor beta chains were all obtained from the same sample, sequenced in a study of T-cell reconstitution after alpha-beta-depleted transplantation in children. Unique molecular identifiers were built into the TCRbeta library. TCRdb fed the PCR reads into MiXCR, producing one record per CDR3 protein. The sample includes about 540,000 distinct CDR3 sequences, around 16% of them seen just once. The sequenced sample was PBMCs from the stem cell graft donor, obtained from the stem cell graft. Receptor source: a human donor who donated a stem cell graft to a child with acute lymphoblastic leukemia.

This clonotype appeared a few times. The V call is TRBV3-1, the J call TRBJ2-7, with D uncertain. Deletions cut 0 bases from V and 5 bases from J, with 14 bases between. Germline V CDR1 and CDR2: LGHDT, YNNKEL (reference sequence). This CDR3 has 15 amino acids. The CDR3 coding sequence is TGTGCCAGCAGCCAAGACGGCACTCCTTGGGACGAGCAGTACTTC. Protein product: CASSQDGTPWDEQYF.

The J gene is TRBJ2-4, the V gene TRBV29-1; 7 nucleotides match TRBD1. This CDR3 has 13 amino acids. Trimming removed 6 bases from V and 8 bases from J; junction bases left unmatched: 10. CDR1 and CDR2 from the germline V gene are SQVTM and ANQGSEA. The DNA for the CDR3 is TGCAGCGTGGCCCGGGACAGAACGGACATTCAGTACTTC. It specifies CSVARDRTDIQYF.

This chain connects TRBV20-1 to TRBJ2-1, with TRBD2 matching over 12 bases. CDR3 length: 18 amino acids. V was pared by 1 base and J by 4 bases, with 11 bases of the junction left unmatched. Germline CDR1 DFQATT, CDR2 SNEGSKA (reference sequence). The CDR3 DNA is TGCAGTGCTAGAGCACGGCGGACTAGCGGGGTTTCTTACAATGAGCAGTTCTTC. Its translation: CSARARRTSGVSYNEQFF.

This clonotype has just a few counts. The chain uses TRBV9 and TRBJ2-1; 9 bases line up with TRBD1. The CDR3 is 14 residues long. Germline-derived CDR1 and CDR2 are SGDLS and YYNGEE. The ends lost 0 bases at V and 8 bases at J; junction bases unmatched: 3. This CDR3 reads CASSVGTGAYEQFF. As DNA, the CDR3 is TGTGCCAGCAGCGTAGGGACAGGGGCGTATGAGCAGTTCTTC.

The CDR3, as DNA: TGCAGTGCTATGGTTGAGGGGTGGTACGAGCAGTACTTC. It codes for CSAMVEGWYEQYF. The chain carries TRBV20-1 and TRBJ2-7; D is perhaps TRBD1 or TRBD2 (5 bases each). The germline V gene encodes CDR1 DFQATT and CDR2 SNEGSKA (reference sequence). Trimming removed 4 bases from V and 4 bases from J, with 14 bases in between. This CDR3 has 13 residues.

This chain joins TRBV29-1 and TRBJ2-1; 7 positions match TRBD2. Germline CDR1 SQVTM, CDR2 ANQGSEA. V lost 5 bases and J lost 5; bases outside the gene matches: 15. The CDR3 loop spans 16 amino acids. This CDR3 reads CSVPIAGGIVHNEQFF. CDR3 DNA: TGCAGCGTTCCCATAGCGGGCGGGATCGTTCACAATGAGCAGTTCTTC.

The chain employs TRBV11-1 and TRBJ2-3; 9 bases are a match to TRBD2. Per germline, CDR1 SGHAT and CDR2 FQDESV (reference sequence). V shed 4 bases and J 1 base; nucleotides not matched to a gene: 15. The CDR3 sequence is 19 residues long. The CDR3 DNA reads TGTGCCAGCAGCTCTAAGACTAGCGGATACGAACTGGGCACAGATACGCAGTATTTT. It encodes CASSSKTSGYELGTDTQYF.

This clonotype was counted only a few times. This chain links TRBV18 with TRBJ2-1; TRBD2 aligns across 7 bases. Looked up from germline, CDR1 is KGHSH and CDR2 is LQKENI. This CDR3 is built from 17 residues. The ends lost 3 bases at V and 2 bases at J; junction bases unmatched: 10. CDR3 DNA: TGTGCCAGCTCACCTATCCGCGGGAGTAGCACCTACAATGAGCAGTTCTTC. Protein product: CASSPIRGSSTYNEQFF. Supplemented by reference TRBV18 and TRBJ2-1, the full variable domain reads NAGVMQNPRHLVRRRGQEARLRCSPMKGHSHVYWYRQLPEEGLKFMVYLQKENIIDESGMPKERFSAEFPKEGPSILRIQQVVRGDSAAYFCASSPIRGSSTYNEQFFGPGTRLTVL.

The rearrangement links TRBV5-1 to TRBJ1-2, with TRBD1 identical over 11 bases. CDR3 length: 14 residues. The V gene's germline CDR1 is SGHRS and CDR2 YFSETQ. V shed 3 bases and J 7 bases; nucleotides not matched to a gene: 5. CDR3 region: CASSSDRGLGGYTF. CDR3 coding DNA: TGCGCCAGCAGCTCGGACAGGGGGCTTGGTGGCTACACCTTC.

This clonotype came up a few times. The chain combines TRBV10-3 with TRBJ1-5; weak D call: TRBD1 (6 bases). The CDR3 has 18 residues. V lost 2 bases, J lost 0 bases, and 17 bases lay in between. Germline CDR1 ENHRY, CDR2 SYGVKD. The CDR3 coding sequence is TGTGCCATCAGTGAGGGACAGACACGACTCTATAGCAATCAGCCCCAGCATTTT. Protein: CAISEGQTRLYSNQPQHF.

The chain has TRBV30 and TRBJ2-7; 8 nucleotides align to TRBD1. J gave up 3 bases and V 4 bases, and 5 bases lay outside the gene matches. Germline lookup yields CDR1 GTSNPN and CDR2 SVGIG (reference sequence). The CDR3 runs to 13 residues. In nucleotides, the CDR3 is TGTGCCTGGAAAGCCGGGACAGGCTACGAGCAGTACTTC. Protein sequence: CAWKAGTGYEQYF.

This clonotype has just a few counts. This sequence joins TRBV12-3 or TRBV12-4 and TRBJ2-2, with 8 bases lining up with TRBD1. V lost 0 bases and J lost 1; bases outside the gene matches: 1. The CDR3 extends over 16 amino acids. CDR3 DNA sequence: TGTGCCAGCAGTTTAGCTGGACAGGGGAACACCGGGGAGCTGTTTTTT. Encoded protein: CASSLAGQGNTGELFF.

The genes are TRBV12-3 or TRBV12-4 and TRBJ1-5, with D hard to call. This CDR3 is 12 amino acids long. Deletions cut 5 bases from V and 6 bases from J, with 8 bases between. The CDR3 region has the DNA TGTGCCAGCAGTGAGAGTAGTCAGCCCCAGCATTTT. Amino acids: CASSESSQPQHF.

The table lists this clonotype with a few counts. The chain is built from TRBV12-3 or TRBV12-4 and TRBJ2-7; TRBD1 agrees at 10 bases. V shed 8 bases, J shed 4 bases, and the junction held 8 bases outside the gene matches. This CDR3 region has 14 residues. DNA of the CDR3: TGTGCCAGCGAGGGACAGGGGTTGGGGTACGAGCAGTACTTC. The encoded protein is CASEGQGLGYEQYF.

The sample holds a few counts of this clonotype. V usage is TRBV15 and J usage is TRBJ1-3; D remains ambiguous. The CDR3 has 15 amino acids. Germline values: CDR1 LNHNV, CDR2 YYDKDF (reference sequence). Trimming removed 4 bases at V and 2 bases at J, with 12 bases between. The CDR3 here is CATSNSVGTGNTIYF. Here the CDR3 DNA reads TGTGCCACCAGCAACTCGGTGGGGACTGGAAACACCATATATTTT.

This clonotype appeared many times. The CDR3 DNA reads as TGCAGCGTCTCGCTAATTGGGGAGGAGCAGTTCTTC. The encoded protein is CSVSLIGEEQFF. The chain combines TRBV29-1 with TRBJ2-1; tentatively, D is TRBD2 (5 bases). V was trimmed by 6 bases and J by 10 bases, leaving 16 bases between them. Germline loops: CDR1 SQVTM, CDR2 ANQGSEA. This CDR3 spans 12 amino acids.

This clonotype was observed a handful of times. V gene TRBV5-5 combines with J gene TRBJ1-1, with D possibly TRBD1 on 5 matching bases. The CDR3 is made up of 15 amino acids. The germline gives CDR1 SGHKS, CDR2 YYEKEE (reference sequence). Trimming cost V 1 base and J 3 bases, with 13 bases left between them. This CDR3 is CASSLLRARDTEAFF. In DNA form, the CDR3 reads TGTGCCAGCAGCTTGCTCAGGGCTAGGGACACTGAAGCTTTCTTT.

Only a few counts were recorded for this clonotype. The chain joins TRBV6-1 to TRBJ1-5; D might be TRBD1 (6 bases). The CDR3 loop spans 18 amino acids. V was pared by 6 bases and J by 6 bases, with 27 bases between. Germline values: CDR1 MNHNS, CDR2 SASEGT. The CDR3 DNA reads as TGTGCCAGCAGCCCTCATGGGGTGCACGGGGGGGCGATTCAGCCCCAGCATTTT. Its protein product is CASSPHGVHGGAIQPQHF.

The CDR3 spells CASSFADPPGFYEQYF. The CDR3 DNA sequence: TGTGCCAGCAGCTTCGCAGACCCCCCTGGATTTTACGAGCAGTACTTC. This sequence joins TRBV5-5 and TRBJ2-7, with D unclear. V was shortened by 2 bases and J by 4 bases, with 19 bases between the two germline ends. The CDR3 consists of 16 residues. Germline values: CDR1 SGHKS, CDR2 YYEKEE (reference sequence).

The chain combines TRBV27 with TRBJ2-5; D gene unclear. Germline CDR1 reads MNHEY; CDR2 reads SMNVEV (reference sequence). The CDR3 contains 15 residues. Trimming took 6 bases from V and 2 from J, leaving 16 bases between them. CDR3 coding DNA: TGTGCCAGCAGCCGAACCGTGGCCTATCAAGAGACCCAGTACTTC. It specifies CASSRTVAYQETQYF.

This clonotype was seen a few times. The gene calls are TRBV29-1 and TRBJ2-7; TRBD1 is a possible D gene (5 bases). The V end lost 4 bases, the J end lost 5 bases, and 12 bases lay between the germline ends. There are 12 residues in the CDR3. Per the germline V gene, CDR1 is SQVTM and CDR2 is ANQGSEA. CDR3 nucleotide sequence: TGCAGCGTTGGGCAGGGTTTTAACGAGCAGTACTTC. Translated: CSVGQGFNEQYF.

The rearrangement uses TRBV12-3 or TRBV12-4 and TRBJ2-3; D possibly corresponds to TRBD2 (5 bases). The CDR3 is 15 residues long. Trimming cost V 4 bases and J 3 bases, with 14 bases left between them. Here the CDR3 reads CASSSWEPPTDTQYF. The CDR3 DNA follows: TGTGCCAGCAGTTCTTGGGAGCCCCCGACAGATACGCAGTATTTT.